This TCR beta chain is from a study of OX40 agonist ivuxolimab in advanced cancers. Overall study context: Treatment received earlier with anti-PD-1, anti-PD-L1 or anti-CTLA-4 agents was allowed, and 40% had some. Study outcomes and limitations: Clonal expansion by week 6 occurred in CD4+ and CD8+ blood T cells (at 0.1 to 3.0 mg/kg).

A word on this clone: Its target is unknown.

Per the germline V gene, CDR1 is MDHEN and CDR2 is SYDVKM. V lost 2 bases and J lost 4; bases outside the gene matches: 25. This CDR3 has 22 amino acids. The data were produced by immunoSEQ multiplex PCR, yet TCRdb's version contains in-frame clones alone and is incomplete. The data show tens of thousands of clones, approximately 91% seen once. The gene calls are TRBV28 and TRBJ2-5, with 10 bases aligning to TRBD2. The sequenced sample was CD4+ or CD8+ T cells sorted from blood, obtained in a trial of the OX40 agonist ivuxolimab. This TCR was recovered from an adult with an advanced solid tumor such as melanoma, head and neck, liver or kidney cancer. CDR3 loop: CASSLRTSLVGSGRRELETQYF. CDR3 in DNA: TGTGCCAGCAGTTTAAGGACATCCCTCGTGGGTAGCGGGAGGAGGGAATTAGAGACCCAGTACTTC.